The present T cell receptor (beta chain) was sequenced within a study of OX40 agonist ivuxolimab in advanced cancers. Turning to the overall study: Ivuxolimab, which targeted the costimulatory receptor OX40 (CD134), was an agonistic, fully human IgG2 monoclonal antibody. Patients were allowed to have had prior anti-PD-1, anti-PD-L1 or anti-CTLA-4 therapy, and around 43% of the dose-escalation patients had been treated with checkpoint inhibitors. Intravenous ivuxolimab was administered to patients every 2 weeks at six dose levels: 0.01, 0.1, 0.3, 1.5, 3 and 10 mg/kg. Partial responses occurred in three dose-escalation patients: two with cutaneous melanoma and one with hepatocellular carcinoma. The paper covers the monotherapy dose-escalation part of the phase I ivuxolimab trial, which included N of about 50 patients. Among the roughly 52 dose-escalation patients, roughly 20 had hepatocellular carcinoma, approximately 15 melanoma, 9 renal cell carcinoma and 9 head and neck cancer. In the dose-escalation cohort, over 65% of patients were male, and the mean age was approximately 55 years, with a range of 23 to 79. Peripheral TCRbeta sequencing aimed to test whether ivuxolimab altered TCR sequence diversity and caused clonal T-cell expansion. Overall study results and their limits: The antigen specificity of the peripheral T cells that underwent clonal expansion was not determined. After ivuxolimab, expanded clones were on average more numerous among CD8+ T cells than among CD4+ T cells. At doses of 0.1 to 3.0 mg/kg, clonal expansion of both CD4+ and CD8+ blood T cells was observed from baseline to week 6. Low levels of normalized T-cell clonal expansion were also seen in some patients who did not respond. In the 0.1-3.0 mg/kg groups, partial responders had among the lowest normalized peripheral clonal expansion, particularly in CD8+ T cells.

To sequence the TCRbeta CDR3 region, genomic DNA was isolated from the sorted cells. The immunoSEQ Assay was used for sequencing of TCRbeta CDR3 regions. TCRdb stores this immuneACCESS table with in-frame sequences only. Part of the clones is absent; in the studies checked, under half of the shortfall reflects unresolved V genes, and no reason is known for the rest. The sample records under 85,000 clones, approximately 85% of which are singletons. Of the sample, roughly 4% is held by the ten largest clones. The cysteine opens and the phenylalanine closes a CDR3 of 17 amino acids. Only the CDR3 DNA stays, 51 bases, in frame from base 1. Germline trimming amounts to 4 bases on V and 2 bases on J, with 6 as the count of junction bases outside the gene matches. CDR1 SGHAT and CDR2 FQNNGV are derived from the germline V gene. As regards this clone: No antigen is known for it. Base quality data are lacking; no much larger clone is found one base away.

The trial excluded patients who had a history of autoimmune disease or were on systemic immunosuppression. Peripheral blood for TCR sequencing was collected from all dose cohorts at baseline, on cycle 4 day 1, and on cycle 7 day 1. Samples came from an open-label, multicenter, first-in-human phase I dose-escalation trial of ivuxolimab. Adults with locally advanced or metastatic melanoma, renal cell carcinoma, hepatocellular carcinoma or head and neck squamous cell carcinoma were enrolled in the trial. Before TCR sequencing, CD4+ and CD8+ T cells were separately sorted from peripheral blood. The sequence links TRBV11-2 to TRBJ2-1, and 12 junction bases match TRBD2. Sequencing was performed on CD4+ or CD8+ T cells sorted from blood, taken in a trial of the OX40 agonist ivuxolimab. The sequence was collected from an adult with an advanced solid tumor such as melanoma, head and neck, liver or kidney cancer. CDR3 protein: CASSSTSGRRAYNEQFF. Read as DNA, the sequence is TGTGCCAGCAGCTCGACTAGCGGGAGAAGGGCCTACAATGAGCAGTTCTTC.